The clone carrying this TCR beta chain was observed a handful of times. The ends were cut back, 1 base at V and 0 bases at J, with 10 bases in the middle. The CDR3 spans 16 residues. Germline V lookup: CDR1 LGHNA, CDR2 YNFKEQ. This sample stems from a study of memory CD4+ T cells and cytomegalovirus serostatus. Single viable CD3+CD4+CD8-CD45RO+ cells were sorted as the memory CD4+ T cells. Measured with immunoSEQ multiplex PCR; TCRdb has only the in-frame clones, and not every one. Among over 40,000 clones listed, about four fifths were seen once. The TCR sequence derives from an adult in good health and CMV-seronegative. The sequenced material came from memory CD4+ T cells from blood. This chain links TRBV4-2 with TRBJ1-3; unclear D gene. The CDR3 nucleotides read TGTGCCAGCAGCCAAGGGTCTGCAAACTCTGGAAACACCATATATTTT. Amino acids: CASSQGSANSGNTIYF.